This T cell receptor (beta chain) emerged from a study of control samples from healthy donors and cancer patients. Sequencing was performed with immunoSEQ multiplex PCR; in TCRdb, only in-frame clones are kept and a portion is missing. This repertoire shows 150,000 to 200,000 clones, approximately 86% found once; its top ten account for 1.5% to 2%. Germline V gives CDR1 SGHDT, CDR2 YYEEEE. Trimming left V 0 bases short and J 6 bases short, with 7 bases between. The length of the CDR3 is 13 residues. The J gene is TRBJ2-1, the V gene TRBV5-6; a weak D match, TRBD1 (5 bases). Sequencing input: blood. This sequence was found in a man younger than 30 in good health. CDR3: CASSLARGNEQFF. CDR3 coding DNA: TGTGCCAGCAGCTTGGCTAGGGGCAATGAGCAGTTCTTC.